A single sample is the source of the 14 T cell receptor beta chains below, sequenced in a study of T cell responses to AZD1222 COVID-19 vaccine. Sequencing used immunoSEQ multiplex PCR; TCRdb keeps in-frame clones, though not all of them. The sample consists of some 130,000 clones, 87% of them appearing once. The material sequenced was peripheral blood, taken 28 days after the second AZD1222 dose. The receptors come from an adult who received the AZD1222 COVID-19 vaccine.

The rearrangement links TRBV19 to TRBJ2-1; D remains unclear. Germline V gene data show CDR1 as LNHDA and CDR2 as SQIVND (reference sequence). The CDR3 sequence is 12 residues long. Deletions cut 8 bases from V and 9 bases from J, with 14 bases between. The CDR3 nucleotides read TGTGCCAGTTCTATCCTGCGCGGTGAGCAGTTCTTC. Encoded protein: CASSILRGEQFF.

The V call is TRBV20-1, the J call TRBJ1-5; tentative D call: TRBD1 (5 bases). V lost 3 bases, J lost 5 bases, and 14 bases lay in between. The CDR3 totals 14 residues. The germline CDR1 and CDR2 sequences are DFQATT and SNEGSKA (reference sequence). CDR3 nucleotides: TGCAGTGCTAGTGGTGGGCAGGGTTATCAGCCCCAGCATTTT. Translated, it gives CSASGGQGYQPQHF.

The J gene is TRBJ1-5, the V gene TRBV2; D perhaps matches TRBD1 (5 bases). The CDR3 sequence is 13 residues long. V was trimmed by 4 bases and J by 6 bases, leaving 10 bases between them. CDR1 and CDR2 from the germline V gene are SNHLY and FYNNEI. The CDR3 nucleotides are TGTGCCAGCAGTGGTGACAGCTTTCAGCCCCAGCATTTT. Translating it yields CASSGDSFQPQHF.

This clone was counted a few times. In nucleotides, the CDR3 is TGCGCCAGCAGCCAAAGGGCGACAGGGGACTATGGCTACACCTTC. Its protein product is CASSQRATGDYGYTF. The chain couples TRBV5-1 to TRBJ1-2; 8 bases are shared with TRBD1. The trim removed 4 bases at V and 3 bases at J, leaving 8 bases unmatched. Per germline, CDR1 SGHRS and CDR2 YFSETQ. The CDR3 length is 15 residues. Full variable domain (remainder filled in from reference TRBV5-1 and TRBJ1-2): KAGVTQTPRYLIKTRGQQVTLSCSPISGHRSVSWYQQTPGQGLQFLFEYFSETQRNKGNFPGRFSGRQFSNSRSEMNVSTLELGDSALYLCASSQRATGDYGYTFGSGTRLTVV.

The chain recombines TRBV5-1 with TRBJ2-5, with D hard to call. The ends were cut back, 4 bases at V and 2 bases at J, with 12 bases in the middle. The length of the CDR3 is 14 residues. Germline loops: CDR1 SGHRS, CDR2 YFSETQ. This chain's CDR3 is CASSPVGDQETQYF. The CDR3 DNA reads TGCGCCAGCAGCCCGGTCGGTGATCAAGAGACCCAGTACTTC.

The chain uses TRBV4-3 and TRBJ1-5, with TRBD1 as a possible D gene (5 bases). CDR1 is LGHNA, CDR2 YSLEER, per germline. This CDR3 is 13 amino acids long. Between the trimmed V and J ends, which lost 1 base and 6 bases, there was a span of 7 bases. The DNA of the CDR3 is TGCGCCAGCAGCCAAGGACAGTTTCAGCCCCAGCATTTT. This codes for CASSQGQFQPQHF.

This chain links TRBV27 with TRBJ1-4; TRBD1 aligns across 7 bases. Germline V lookup: CDR1 MNHEY, CDR2 SMNVEV (reference sequence). V shed 4 bases, J shed 4 bases, and the junction held 6 bases outside the gene matches. There are 15 residues in the CDR3. This chain's CDR3 is CASSWRGPLNEKLFF. The CDR3 DNA reads as TGTGCCAGCAGTTGGAGGGGGCCCCTTAATGAAAAACTGTTTTTT.

This chain joins TRBV2 and TRBJ1-1; 7 nucleotides align to TRBD1. This CDR3 has 15 residues. V lost 6 bases and J lost 1; bases outside the gene matches: 8. Germline V lookup: CDR1 SNHLY, CDR2 FYNNEI. The CDR3, as DNA: TGTGCCAGCAGGCCTTCCGCAGGGGGGAACACTGAAGCTTTCTTT. Translated: CASRPSAGGNTEAFF.

V and J are TRBV27 and TRBJ1-1; TRBD1 aligns across 10 bases. Germline V gives CDR1 MNHEY, CDR2 SMNVEV (reference sequence). J lost 9 bases, V lost 4 bases, and 8 bases had no gene match. The CDR3 is 14 amino acids. CDR3 coding DNA: TGTGCCAGCAGTTCTCCGGGACAGGGGAGGAAAGCTTTCTTT. Protein sequence: CASSSPGQGRKAFF.

This clone was recorded once. The chain is built from TRBV3-1 (or the pseudogene TRBV3-2) and TRBJ1-4; 10 bases fit TRBD1. CDR1 LGHDT and CDR2 YNNKEL come from the germline V gene (reference sequence). The V and J ends lost 5 bases and 4 bases, in that order; junction bases with no gene match: 4. The CDR3 has 15 amino acids. The CDR3 sequence is CASSAGQGVNEKLFF. CDR3 nucleotide sequence: TGTGCCAGCAGCGCCGGACAGGGGGTTAATGAAAAACTGTTTTTT.

The CDR3 sequence: CSASMGDEKLFF. The CDR3 DNA sequence: TGCAGTGCTAGTATGGGGGATGAAAAACTGTTTTTT. The chain links TRBV20-1 to TRBJ1-4, with D maybe TRBD1 (5 bases). Trimming pared 3 bases from V and 6 bases from J, leaving 8 bases between. Germline values: CDR1 DFQATT, CDR2 SNEGSKA (reference sequence). The CDR3 runs to 12 residues.

The chain employs TRBV5-6 and TRBJ1-1; D is unresolved. CDR1 is SGHDT and CDR2 is YYEEEE in the germline V gene. Trimming shortened V by 3 bases and J by 0 bases, and 9 bases separated the two germline ends. The CDR3 totals 14 residues. CDR3 nucleotide sequence: TGTGCCAGCAGCTGGGATCCCGTGAACACTGAAGCTTTCTTT. Translation gives CASSWDPVNTEAFF.

J is TRBJ1-2 and V is TRBV20-1; D unclear. The CDR3 has 11 amino acids. Germline V gene data show CDR1 as DFQATT and CDR2 as SNEGSKA (reference sequence). The CDR3 DNA sequence: TGCGGAGCACCAAGTAACTATGGCTACACCTTC. It codes for CGAPSNYGYTF.

This clone was counted a single time. The chain is built from TRBV5-4 and TRBJ1-2, with D perhaps matching TRBD1 (5 bases). V lost 0 bases, J lost 8 bases, and 11 bases lay in between. The length of the CDR3 is 13 residues. Germline V gene data show CDR1 as SGHNT and CDR2 as YYREEE (reference sequence). The CDR3 loop reads CASSLARVEGYTF. DNA for the CDR3: TGTGCCAGCAGCTTGGCCAGGGTCGAAGGCTACACCTTC. Full variable domain (outside the CDR3, taken from reference TRBV5-4 and TRBJ1-2): ETGVTQSPTHLIKTRGQQVTLRCSSQSGHNTVSWYQQALGQGPQFIFQYYREEENGRGNFPPRFSGLQFPNYSSELNVNALELDDSALYLCASSLARVEGYTFGSGTRLTVV.